The next 9 T cell receptor beta chains were all read from a single sample in a study of control samples from healthy donors and cancer patients. The protocol was immunoSEQ multiplex PCR, while the TCRdb copy is restricted to in-frame clones and leaves out a portion. The sample lists roughly 95,000 clones, just over 90% occurring once. Sequenced: blood. The source of these receptors is a woman in her thirties in good health.

This clone showed up just once. J is TRBJ1-2 and V is TRBV6-5, with a possible D match to TRBD1 (5 bases). V lost 4 bases and J lost 3, with 9 bases in between. The length of the CDR3 is 13 residues. Germline CDR1 reads MNHEY; CDR2 reads SVGAGI. The CDR3 DNA is TGTGCCAGCAGTTCCAGGGAAGACTATGGCTACACCTTC. This gives the protein CASSSREDYGYTF.

The sample holds one count of this clone. The chain couples TRBV19 to TRBJ2-7; 8 positions match TRBD1. Germline V gene lookup returns CDR1 LNHDA and CDR2 SQIVND (reference sequence). The CDR3 has 13 residues. V shed 3 bases, J shed 5 bases, and the junction held 3 bases outside the gene matches. CDR3 sequence: CASSIKQGDEQYF. The DNA for the CDR3 is TGTGCCAGTAGTATCAAACAGGGGGACGAGCAGTACTTC. The variable domain in full, with the rest retrieved from reference TRBV19 and TRBJ2-7, is DGGITQSPKYLFRKEGQNVTLSCEQNLNHDAMYWYRQDPGQGLRLIYYSQIVNDFQKGDIAEGYSVSREKKESFPLTVTSAQKNPTAFYLCASSIKQGDEQYFGPGTRLTVT.

The chain carries TRBV6-5 and TRBJ2-7; 11 bases fit TRBD2. Germline CDR1 is MNHEY and CDR2 is SVGAGI. Trimming cost V 7 bases and J 4 bases; bases outside gene matches: 3. The CDR3 contains 13 residues. CDR3 loop: CASKLAGAYEQYF. Here the CDR3 DNA reads TGTGCCAGCAAACTAGCGGGAGCATACGAGCAGTACTTC.

The gene calls are TRBV27 and TRBJ1-1; D not certain. Per the germline V gene, CDR1 is MNHEY and CDR2 is SMNVEV (reference sequence). V was cut by 3 bases and J by 0 bases, with 5 bases left in between. The CDR3 extends over 13 amino acids. The CDR3 coding sequence is TGTGCCAGCAGTTTGGTAGTGAACACTGAAGCTTTCTTT. The encoded protein is CASSLVVNTEAFF.

The CDR3 nucleotides are TGTGCCAGCAGCTTCAGGGACGGGAGCACTGAAGCTTTCTTT. As protein: CASSFRDGSTEAFF. This chain links TRBV7-9 with TRBJ1-1; a weak D match, TRBD1 (5 bases). The V gene lost 3 bases and the J gene lost 4 bases, with 12 bases spanning the gap. The CDR3 spans 14 residues. CDR1 is SEHNR and CDR2 is FQNEAQ in the germline V gene (reference sequence).

The chain is built from TRBV2 and TRBJ1-6; the D gene is possibly TRBD1 (6 bases). Trimming pared 7 bases from V and 0 bases from J, leaving 10 bases between. Germline assignment: CDR1 SNHLY and CDR2 FYNNEI. This CDR3 region has 15 residues. CDR3 bases: TGTGCCAGCAAGAAGGACAGCTCCTATAATTCACCCCTCCACTTT. Translating it yields CASKKDSSYNSPLHF.

The chain is built from TRBV15 and TRBJ1-5; D is undetermined. The CDR3 spans 14 residues. V lost 5 bases to trimming and J lost 1 base, with 9 bases between them. Germline V CDR1 and CDR2: LNHNV, YYDKDF (reference sequence). The CDR3 DNA is TGTGCCACCAGCGGACCTGGAAGCAATCAGCCCCAGCATTTT. Encoded protein: CATSGPGSNQPQHF. Full variable domain (missing parts from reference TRBV15 and TRBJ1-5): DAMVIQNPRYQVTQFGKPVTLSCSQTLNHNVMYWYQQKSSQAPKLLFHYYDKDFNNEADTPDNFQSRRPNTSFCFLDIRSPGLGDTAMYLCATSGPGSNQPQHFGDGTRLSIL.

The chain is built from TRBV19 and TRBJ1-2; D is unresolved. The CDR3 has 15 residues. Germline CDR1 is LNHDA and CDR2 is SQIVND (reference sequence). The germline V and J ends were trimmed by 3 bases and 9 bases, with 20 bases remaining between them. CDR3 sequence: CASSMDSAVPASYTF. The DNA of the CDR3 is TGTGCCAGTAGTATGGACTCCGCAGTTCCGGCGAGCTACACCTTC.

The CDR3 sequence: CASSLGTGSPYEQYF. In nucleotides, the CDR3 is TGTGCCAGCAGTTTAGGGACAGGGTCCCCCTACGAGCAGTACTTC. The V and J genes are TRBV28 and TRBJ2-7; 9 bases line up with TRBD1. V lost 2 bases and J lost 2; bases outside the gene matches: 4. Per germline, CDR1 MDHEN and CDR2 SYDVKM. CDR3 length equals 15 residues.